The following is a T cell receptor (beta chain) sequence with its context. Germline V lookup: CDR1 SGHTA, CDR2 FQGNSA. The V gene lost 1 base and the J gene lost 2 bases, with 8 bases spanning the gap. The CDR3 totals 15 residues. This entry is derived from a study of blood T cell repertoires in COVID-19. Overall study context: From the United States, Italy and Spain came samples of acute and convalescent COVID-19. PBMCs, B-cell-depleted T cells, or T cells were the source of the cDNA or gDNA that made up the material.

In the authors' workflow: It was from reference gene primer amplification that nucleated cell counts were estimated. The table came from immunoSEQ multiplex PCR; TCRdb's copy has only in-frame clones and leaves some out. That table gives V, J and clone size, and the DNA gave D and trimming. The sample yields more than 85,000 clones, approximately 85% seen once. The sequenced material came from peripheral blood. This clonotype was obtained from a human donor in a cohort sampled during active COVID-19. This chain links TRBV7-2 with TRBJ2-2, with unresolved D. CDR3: CASSLVLLNTGELFF. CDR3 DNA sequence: TGTGCCAGCAGCTTAGTCCTATTAAACACCGGGGAGCTGTTTTTT. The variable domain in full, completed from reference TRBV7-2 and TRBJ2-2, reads GAGVSQSPSNKVTEKGKDVELRCDPISGHTALYWYRQSLGQGLEFLIYFQGNSAPDKSGLPSDRFSAERTGGSVSTLTIQRTQQEDSAVYLCASSLVLLNTGELFFGEGSRLTVL.